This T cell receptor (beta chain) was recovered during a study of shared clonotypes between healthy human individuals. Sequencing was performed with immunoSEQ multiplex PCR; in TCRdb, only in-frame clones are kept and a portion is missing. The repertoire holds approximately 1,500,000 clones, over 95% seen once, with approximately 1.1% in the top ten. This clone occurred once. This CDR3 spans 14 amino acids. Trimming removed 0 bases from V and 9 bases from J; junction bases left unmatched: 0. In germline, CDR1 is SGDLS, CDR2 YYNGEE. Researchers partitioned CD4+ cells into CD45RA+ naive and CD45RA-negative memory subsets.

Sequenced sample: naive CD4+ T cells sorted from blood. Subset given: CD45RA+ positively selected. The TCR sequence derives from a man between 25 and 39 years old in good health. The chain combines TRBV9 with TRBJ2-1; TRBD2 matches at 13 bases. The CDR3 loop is CASSVGTSGSEQFF. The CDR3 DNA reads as TGTGCCAGCAGCGTAGGGACTAGCGGGAGTGAGCAGTTCTTC.